This T cell receptor (beta chain) was sequenced in a study of T cell repertoires in cytomegalovirus infection. Broader study findings: Dominating the ex vivo response were HLA-C-restricted CMV-specific TCR beta clonotypes.

TCRdb re-derived calls from the reads in MiXCR, one entry per CDR3 protein. The sample carries roughly 230,000 distinct CDR3 sequences, roughly 6.5% recorded once. CDR3 size: 11 residues. V gave up 8 bases and J gave up 4 bases, with 12 bases separating them. From germline, CDR1 is SQVTM and CDR2 ANQGSEA. This clonotype showed up many times. Its specificity is unknown. This TCR came from a human donor in good health (CMV status not recorded). Some clones in this sample may be carry-over from other donors' samples. Sequenced material: PBMCs. V gene TRBV29-1 combines with J gene TRBJ2-7; D possibly corresponds to TRBD2 (5 bases). The CDR3 DNA sequence: TGCAGCCTCCTCGGGGAATACGAGCAGTACTTC. Its protein product is CSLLGEYEQYF.